A selection of T cell receptor beta chains follows, all from one sample in a study of T cell changes during pregnancy in multiple sclerosis. The data were produced by immunoSEQ multiplex PCR, yet TCRdb's version contains in-frame clones alone and is incomplete. The table has approximately 57,000 clones, approximately 90% seen once; the top ten hold roughly 0.2%. Here the sequenced sample was CD4+ T cells from peripheral blood mononuclear cells, taken in the second trimester of pregnancy. These TCRs come from a female donor with multiple sclerosis, enrolled in a pregnancy study. CDR3s include the opening cysteine and the closing phenylalanine or tryptophan. The D gene is left open where the match is weak. Expanded clones are given a class, and other clones once, few, many or no size at all.

clone_size: .; j_call: TRBJ2-7; v_call: TRBV5-1; d_call: TRBD2; cdr3_nt: TGCGCCAGCAGCTTCCCGACTAGCGGGGGCACCTACGAGCAGTACTTC; cdr3_aa: CASSFPTSGGTYEQYF
clone_size: .; j_call: TRBJ1-3; v_call: TRBV7-8; d_call: .; cdr3_nt: TGTGCCAGCAGCTCCCCCTCCGCGGGGATGGGGGGAAACACCATATATTTT; cdr3_aa: CASSSPSAGMGGNTIYF
clone_size: .; j_call: TRBJ2-7; v_call: TRBV4-2; d_call: TRBD2; cdr3_nt: TGTGCCAGCAGCCAAGGGTTGTGGGGGGGATACGAGCAGTACTTC; cdr3_aa: CASSQGLWGGYEQYF
clone_size: .; j_call: TRBJ2-1; v_call: TRBV6-5; d_call: .; cdr3_nt: TGTGCCAGCAGGCGACACAGGGTAGAGAATGAGCAGTTCTTC; cdr3_aa: CASRRHRVENEQFF
clone_size: .; j_call: TRBJ1-5; v_call: TRBV6-5; d_call: .; cdr3_nt: TGTGCCAGCAGCCCTTCAGGGGGCAATCAGCCCCAGCATTTT; cdr3_aa: CASSPSGGNQPQHF
clone_size: once; j_call: TRBJ2-5; v_call: TRBV28; d_call: TRBD1; cdr3_nt: TGTGCCAGCTGGACAGGGGAAGAGACCCAGTACTTC; cdr3_aa: CASWTGEETQYF
clone_size: .; j_call: TRBJ1-1; v_call: TRBV11-1; d_call: .; cdr3_nt: TGTGCCAGCAGCCCAACATCAAGGGGCACTGAAGCTTTCTTT; cdr3_aa: CASSPTSRGTEAFF
clone_size: .; j_call: TRBJ2-1; v_call: TRBV5-1; d_call: .; cdr3_nt: TGCGCCAGCAGCCCGGGCGGGGGCCATGAGCAGTTCTTC; cdr3_aa: CASSPGGGHEQFF
clone_size: .; j_call: TRBJ1-2; v_call: TRBV6-6; d_call: TRBD1; cdr3_nt: TGTGCCAGCAGCCGTGGGACAGGGGACTATGGCTACACCTTC; cdr3_aa: CASSRGTGDYGYTF
clone_size: .; j_call: TRBJ2-2; v_call: TRBV18; d_call: .; cdr3_nt: TGTGCCAGCTCACCGCCCGGGGCGAACACCGGGGAGCTGTTTTTT; cdr3_aa: CASSPPGANTGELFF
clone_size: .; j_call: TRBJ2-2; v_call: TRBV27; d_call: TRBD1; cdr3_nt: TGTGCCACCACTGACAGGGTCACAACCGGGGAGCTGTTTTTT; cdr3_aa: CATTDRVTTGELFF
clone_size: once; j_call: TRBJ1-1; v_call: TRBV7-3; d_call: TRBD1; cdr3_nt: TGTGCCAGCAGCAACCCCCGGGACAGGGGCTCTGAAGCTTTCTTT; cdr3_aa: CASSNPRDRGSEAFF
clone_size: .; j_call: TRBJ2-2; v_call: TRBV5-1; d_call: .; cdr3_nt: TGCGCCAGCACCATACAGGGATCGAACACCGGGGAGCTGTTTTTT; cdr3_aa: CASTIQGSNTGELFF
clone_size: .; j_call: TRBJ2-2; v_call: TRBV5-5; d_call: TRBD2; cdr3_nt: TGTGCCAGCAGCCAGACTAGCCGGGGTGGCGGGGAGCTGTTTTTT; cdr3_aa: CASSQTSRGGGELFF
clone_size: .; j_call: TRBJ2-5; v_call: TRBV4-2; d_call: TRBD2; cdr3_nt: TGTGCCAGCAGCCAAGTAGCGGGGGCGGGGGAGACCCAGTACTTC; cdr3_aa: CASSQVAGAGETQYF
clone_size: .; j_call: TRBJ1-1; v_call: TRBV5-4; d_call: TRBD1; cdr3_nt: TGTGCCAGCAGCCTCAATACAGGGGTGAACACTGAAGCTTTCTTT; cdr3_aa: CASSLNTGVNTEAFF
clone_size: .; j_call: TRBJ2-7; v_call: TRBV5-4; d_call: .; cdr3_nt: TGTGCCAGCAGCGCCGCGGCAGGGAACTCCTACGAGCAGTACTTC; cdr3_aa: CASSAAAGNSYEQYF
clone_size: .; j_call: TRBJ2-2; v_call: TRBV11-3; d_call: TRBD1; cdr3_nt: TGTGCCAGCAGCAAAGGGACAGGGAACACCGGGGAGCTGTTTTTT; cdr3_aa: CASSKGTGNTGELFF
clone_size: .; j_call: TRBJ2-2; v_call: TRBV7-9; d_call: TRBD2; cdr3_nt: TGTGCCAGCAGCTTAGACCTAGCGGGGGGCACCGGGGAGCTGTTTTTT; cdr3_aa: CASSLDLAGGTGELFF
clone_size: few; j_call: TRBJ1-1; v_call: TRBV18; d_call: .; cdr3_nt: TGTGCCAGCTCGGATACAGGGACTGAAGCTTTCTTT; cdr3_aa: CASSDTGTEAFF
clone_size: .; j_call: TRBJ2-7; v_call: TRBV6-5; d_call: .; cdr3_nt: TGTGCCAGCAGTAACACATTGAACGAGCAGTACTTC; cdr3_aa: CASSNTLNEQYF
clone_size: once; j_call: TRBJ1-4; v_call: TRBV23-1; d_call: .; cdr3_nt: TGCGCCAGCAAAGGTCGGGGTAAACCGGAGGGAGAAAAACTGTTTTTT; cdr3_aa: CASKGRGKPEGEKLFF
clone_size: few; j_call: TRBJ1-1; v_call: TRBV2; d_call: TRBD1; cdr3_nt: TGTGCCAGCAGTGAAAGGGACAGGAACACTGAAGCTTTCTTT; cdr3_aa: CASSERDRNTEAFF
clone_size: .; j_call: TRBJ1-4; v_call: TRBV5-8; d_call: TRBD1; cdr3_nt: TGTGCCAGCGGCAGGGGGCAGGTTAATGAAAAACTGTTTTTT; cdr3_aa: CASGRGQVNEKLFF
clone_size: .; j_call: TRBJ1-1; v_call: TRBV7-8; d_call: .; cdr3_nt: TGTGCCAGCAGTCTCGGTGAGAACACTGAAGCTTTCTTT; cdr3_aa: CASSLGENTEAFF
clone_size: .; j_call: TRBJ2-2; v_call: TRBV4-1; d_call: .; cdr3_nt: TGCGCCAGCAGCCCAGACCGGGCGGGCGGCGGGGAGCTGTTTTTT; cdr3_aa: CASSPDRAGGGELFF
clone_size: .; j_call: TRBJ2-7; v_call: TRBV27; d_call: TRBD2; cdr3_nt: TGTGCCAGCAGTTCCAGACTAGCGGGCGAGCAGTACTTC; cdr3_aa: CASSSRLAGEQYF
clone_size: .; j_call: TRBJ1-1; v_call: TRBV29-1; d_call: .; cdr3_nt: TGCAGCGTGGGGTGGGGGGGCACTGAAGCTTTCTTT; cdr3_aa: CSVGWGGTEAFF
clone_size: .; j_call: TRBJ2-7; v_call: TRBV30; d_call: TRBD1; cdr3_nt: TGTGCCTGGAGTGGGGACAGGGCGGGCAGCTACGAGCAGTACTTC; cdr3_aa: CAWSGDRAGSYEQYF
clone_size: .; j_call: TRBJ1-6; v_call: TRBV6-5; d_call: .; cdr3_nt: TGTGCCACCCGGGACAAGTATAATTCACCCCTCCACTTT; cdr3_aa: CATRDKYNSPLHF
clone_size: .; j_call: TRBJ2-1; v_call: TRBV11-3; d_call: .; cdr3_nt: TGTGCCAGCAGCTTGGGCAGGGGAAACAATGAGCAGTTCTTC; cdr3_aa: CASSLGRGNNEQFF
clone_size: .; j_call: TRBJ1-6; v_call: TRBV4-1; d_call: .; cdr3_nt: TGCGCCAGCAGCCAAGATGCCCCGGGAGGTAATTCACCCCTCCACTTT; cdr3_aa: CASSQDAPGGNSPLHF
clone_size: .; j_call: TRBJ2-5; v_call: TRBV7-2; d_call: TRBD1; cdr3_nt: TGTGCCAGCAGGGGACAGGGAAGAGAGACCCAGTACTTC; cdr3_aa: CASRGQGRETQYF
clone_size: .; j_call: TRBJ2-3; v_call: TRBV7-9; d_call: TRBD1; cdr3_nt: TGTGCCAGCAGCTTATCAGGGGGCGAGGCAGATACGCAGTATTTT; cdr3_aa: CASSLSGGEADTQYF
clone_size: .; j_call: TRBJ2-1; v_call: TRBV30; d_call: TRBD1; cdr3_nt: TGTGCCTGGAAAGACCCCAGGGACAGGGTTTACAATGAGCAGTTCTTC; cdr3_aa: CAWKDPRDRVYNEQFF
clone_size: .; j_call: TRBJ2-6; v_call: TRBV6-5; d_call: .; cdr3_nt: TGTGCCAGCATAGGAGGGTCTGGGGCCAACGTCCTGACTTTC; cdr3_aa: CASIGGSGANVLTF
clone_size: once; j_call: TRBJ2-2; v_call: TRBV9; d_call: TRBD2; cdr3_nt: TGTGCCAGCAGCCCTGTCCCGGGACTAGCCGGGGAGCTGTTTTTT; cdr3_aa: CASSPVPGLAGELFF
clone_size: few; j_call: TRBJ1-1; v_call: TRBV9; d_call: .; cdr3_nt: TGTGCCAGCAGCTCCAGGGGTGGTACTGAAGCTTTCTTT; cdr3_aa: CASSSRGGTEAFF
clone_size: .; j_call: TRBJ1-5; v_call: TRBV6-1; d_call: .; cdr3_nt: TGTGCCAGCAGCCCTACAGGACAGCCCCAGCATTTT; cdr3_aa: CASSPTGQPQHF
clone_size: .; j_call: TRBJ1-5; v_call: TRBV7-8; d_call: .; cdr3_nt: TGTGCCAGCAGCCACGGTGGTGTTGATAGCAATCAGCCCCAGCATTTT; cdr3_aa: CASSHGGVDSNQPQHF
clone_size: .; j_call: TRBJ2-7; v_call: TRBV28; d_call: .; cdr3_nt: TGTGCCAGCAGTTCCCCTAGCTACGAGCAGTACTTC; cdr3_aa: CASSSPSYEQYF
clone_size: .; j_call: TRBJ1-1; v_call: TRBV13; d_call: .; cdr3_nt: TGTGCCAGCAGCTTACAGGGATTGAACACTGAAGCTTTCTTT; cdr3_aa: CASSLQGLNTEAFF
clone_size: .; j_call: TRBJ2-1; v_call: TRBV6-5; d_call: TRBD2; cdr3_nt: TGTGCCAGCAGAGACGCGGGGGGTCCCTACAATGAGCAGTTCTTC; cdr3_aa: CASRDAGGPYNEQFF
clone_size: once; j_call: TRBJ2-3; v_call: TRBV5-4; d_call: .; cdr3_nt: TGTGCCAGCAGCTTTGCTAGTCCCACAGATACGCAGTATTTT; cdr3_aa: CASSFASPTDTQYF
clone_size: .; j_call: TRBJ2-1; v_call: TRBV28; d_call: .; cdr3_nt: TGTGCCAGCAGCCTCAACAGGGACGGAGAGCAGTTCTTC; cdr3_aa: CASSLNRDGEQFF
clone_size: .; j_call: TRBJ2-1; v_call: TRBV5-4; d_call: .; cdr3_nt: TGTGCCAGCAGCTTGGACGGGCCGGGGTACAATGAGCAGTTCTTC; cdr3_aa: CASSLDGPGYNEQFF